This T cell receptor (beta chain) was captured by sequencing in a study of shared clonotypes between healthy human individuals. Whole-study context: CD4 naive and memory got three plates each, CD8 naive two, CD8 memory one.

V lost 2 bases and J 1 base, leaving 8 bases between the germline ends. CDR3 size: 15 residues. Germline V gene sequence: CDR1 KGHSH, CDR2 LQKENI. Libraries were prepared by immunoSEQ multiplex PCR; TCRdb keeps only in-frame clonotypes and omits some of them. The sample lists under 2,000,000 clones; over 85% were seen once. Cells designated naive CD8 were CD45RO-negative and were positively selected for CCR7, with terminally differentiated effector memory CD45RA+ cells excluded. The healthy adult donors were HIV-negative and reported no recent acute infections or vaccinations. As concerns this clone: As yet, its antigen is unknown.

Study findings and constraints: How much donors shared clonotypes was expected to be affected by sequencing depth.

The chain combines TRBV18 with TRBJ2-2, with D possibly being TRBD1 (5 bases). The sequence derives from a man between 18 and 29 years old in good health. Sequencing was performed on naive CD8+ T cells sorted from blood. The CDR3, as DNA: TGTGCCAGCTCACCAAGCAGGGAGAACACCGGGGAGCTGTTTTTT. Protein sequence: CASSPSRENTGELFF. Full variable domain (remainder filled in from reference TRBV18 and TRBJ2-2): NAGVMQNPRHLVRRRGQEARLRCSPMKGHSHVYWYRQLPEEGLKFMVYLQKENIIDESGMPKERFSAEFPKEGPSILRIQQVVRGDSAAYFCASSPSRENTGELFFGEGSRLTVL.